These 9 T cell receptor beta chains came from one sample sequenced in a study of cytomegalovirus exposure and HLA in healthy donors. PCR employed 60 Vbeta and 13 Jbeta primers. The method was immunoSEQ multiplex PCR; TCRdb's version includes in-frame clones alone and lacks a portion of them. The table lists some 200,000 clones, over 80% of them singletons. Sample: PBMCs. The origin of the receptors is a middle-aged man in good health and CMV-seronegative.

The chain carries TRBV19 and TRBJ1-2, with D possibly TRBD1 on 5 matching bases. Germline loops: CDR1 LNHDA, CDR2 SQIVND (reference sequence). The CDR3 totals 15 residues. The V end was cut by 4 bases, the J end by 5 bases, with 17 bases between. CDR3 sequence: CASSTGMGRAYGYTF. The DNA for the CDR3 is TGTGCCAGTAGTACCGGCATGGGGCGCGCATATGGCTACACCTTC.

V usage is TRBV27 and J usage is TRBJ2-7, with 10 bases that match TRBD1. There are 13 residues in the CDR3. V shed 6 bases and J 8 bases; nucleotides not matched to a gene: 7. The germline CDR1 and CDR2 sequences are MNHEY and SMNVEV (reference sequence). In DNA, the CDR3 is TGTGCCAGCAGCCGTAGACAGGGGGCTAAGCAGTACTTC. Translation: CASSRRQGAKQYF.

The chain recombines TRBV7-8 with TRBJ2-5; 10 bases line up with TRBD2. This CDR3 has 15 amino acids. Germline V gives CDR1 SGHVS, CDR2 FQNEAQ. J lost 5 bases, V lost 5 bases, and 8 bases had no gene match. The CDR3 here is CASSLSGGIGETQYF. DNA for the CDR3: TGTGCCAGCAGCCTTAGCGGGGGGATTGGGGAGACCCAGTACTTC. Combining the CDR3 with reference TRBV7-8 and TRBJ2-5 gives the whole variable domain GAGVSQSPRYKVAKRGQDVALRCDPISGHVSLFWYQQALGQGPEFLTYFQNEAQLDKSGLPSDRFFAERPEGSVSTLKIQRTQQEDSAVYLCASSLSGGIGETQYFGPGTRLLVL.

The CDR3 loop reads CASSPATGRQPQHF. The CDR3 DNA follows: TGTGCCAGCAGTCCCGCCACGGGGAGGCAGCCCCAGCATTTT. V and J are TRBV28 and TRBJ1-5; no clear D gene. The V gene lost 5 bases and the J gene lost 7 bases, with 15 bases spanning the gap. The CDR3 runs 14 residues. Germline values: CDR1 MDHEN, CDR2 SYDVKM.

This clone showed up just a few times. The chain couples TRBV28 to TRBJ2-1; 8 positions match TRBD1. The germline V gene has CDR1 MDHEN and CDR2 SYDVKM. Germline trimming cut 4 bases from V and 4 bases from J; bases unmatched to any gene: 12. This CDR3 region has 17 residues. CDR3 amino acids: CASSSLLQDREYNEQFF. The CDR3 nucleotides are TGTGCCAGCAGTTCATTGCTCCAGGACAGGGAATACAATGAGCAGTTCTTC.

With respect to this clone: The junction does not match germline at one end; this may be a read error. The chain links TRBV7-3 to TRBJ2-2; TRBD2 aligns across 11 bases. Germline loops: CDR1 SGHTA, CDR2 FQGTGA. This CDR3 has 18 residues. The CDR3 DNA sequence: TGTGCCAGCAGATTAACTAGCGGGGGAGCCGCGAACACCGGGGAGCTGTTTTTT. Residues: CASRLTSGGAANTGELFF.

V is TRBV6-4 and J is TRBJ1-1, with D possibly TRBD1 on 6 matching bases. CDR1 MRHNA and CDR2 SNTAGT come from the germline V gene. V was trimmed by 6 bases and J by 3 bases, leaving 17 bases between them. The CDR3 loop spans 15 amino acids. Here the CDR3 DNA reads TGTGCCAGCAGCCCCTGGGCAGGGGAATACACTGAAGCTTTCTTT. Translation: CASSPWAGEYTEAFF.

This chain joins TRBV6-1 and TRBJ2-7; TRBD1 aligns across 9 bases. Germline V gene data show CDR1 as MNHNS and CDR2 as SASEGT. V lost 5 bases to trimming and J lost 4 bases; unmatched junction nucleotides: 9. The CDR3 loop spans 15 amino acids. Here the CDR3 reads CASSSPGQGGYEQYF. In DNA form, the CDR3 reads TGTGCCAGCAGTTCGCCGGGACAGGGAGGGTACGAGCAGTACTTC.

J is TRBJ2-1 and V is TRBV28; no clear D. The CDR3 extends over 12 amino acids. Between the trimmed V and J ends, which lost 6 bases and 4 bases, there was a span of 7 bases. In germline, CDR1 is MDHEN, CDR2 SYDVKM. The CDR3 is CASSLEYNEQFF. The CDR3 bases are TGTGCCAGCAGCCTAGAGTACAATGAGCAGTTCTTC.